The 22 T cell receptor beta chains presented below share a single source sample, sequenced in a study of T cell responses to AZD1222 COVID-19 vaccine. Clones were sequenced by immunoSEQ multiplex PCR, and TCRdb holds only the in-frame ones, with some missing. Among 90,000 to 100,000 clones listed, 88% were seen once. Sample: peripheral blood, taken 28 days after the second AZD1222 dose. These receptor sequences come from an adult who received the AZD1222 COVID-19 vaccine.

The chain has TRBV5-6 and TRBJ2-7; 8 nucleotides agree with TRBD1. CDR1 SGHDT and CDR2 YYEEEE come from the germline V gene. This CDR3 has 13 residues. Germline trimming cut 4 bases from V and 4 bases from J; bases unmatched to any gene: 4. In DNA form, the CDR3 reads TGTGCCAGCAGCCCGGACAGGGCATACGAGCAGTACTTC. Its translation: CASSPDRAYEQYF.

This rearrangement joins TRBV28 to TRBJ2-2; 13 bases are a match to TRBD2. There are 17 residues in the CDR3. CDR1 is MDHEN, CDR2 SYDVKM, per germline. V shed 0 bases, J shed 6 bases, and the junction held 4 bases outside the gene matches. The CDR3 region has the DNA TGTGCCAGCAGTTTATGGCGACTAGCGGGAGGCCCCGGGGAGCTGTTTTTT. It yields the protein CASSLWRLAGGPGELFF.

Here the CDR3 DNA reads TGTGCCAGCAGCCAAGCAGGGTCCTACGAGCAGTACTTC. Translation gives CASSQAGSYEQYF. The chain links TRBV14 to TRBJ2-7; the D gene is possibly TRBD1 (5 bases). CDR1 is SGHDN, CDR2 FVKESK, per germline. V lost 1 base and J lost 1, with 5 bases in between. This CDR3 has 13 amino acids.

This chain uses TRBV7-9 with TRBJ2-3; D could derive from TRBD1 or TRBD2 (5 bases each). The CDR3 loop spans 16 amino acids. Trimming stripped 5 bases from V and 9 bases from J, with 24 bases between. Germline CDR1 SEHNR, CDR2 FQNEAQ (reference sequence). This CDR3 reads CASSPPGGSGMDTQYF. The CDR3 nucleotides read TGTGCCAGCAGCCCCCCTGGGGGTTCCGGGATGGACACGCAGTATTTT. The full variable domain, completed using reference TRBV7-9 and TRBJ2-3, is DTGVSQNPRHKITKRGQNVTFRCDPISEHNRLYWYRQTLGQGPEFLTYFQNEAQLEKSRLLSDRFSAERPKGSFSTLEIQRTEQGDSAMYLCASSPPGGSGMDTQYFGPGTRLTVL.

This chain uses TRBV30 with TRBJ2-7; TRBD1 aligns across 9 bases. V gave up 2 bases and J gave up 5 bases; unmatched junction bases: 4. Looked up from germline, CDR1 is GTSNPN and CDR2 is SVGIG (reference sequence). The CDR3 totals 13 residues. The CDR3 DNA reads TGTGCCTGGAGTCAGGGACAGGGAGACGAGCAGTACTTC. Its translation: CAWSQGQGDEQYF.

The chain has TRBV6-2 or TRBV6-3 and TRBJ2-3, with 9 bases matching TRBD2. Looked up from germline, CDR1 is MNHEY and CDR2 is SVGEGT. The junction had 10 bases not matched to a gene; V was cut back by 6 bases and J by 6 bases. CDR3 length: 15 amino acids. CDR3 sequence reads: CASSFSGGPPDTQYF. CDR3 nucleotide sequence: TGTGCCAGCAGCTTCAGCGGGGGGCCTCCCGATACGCAGTATTTT.

The V call is TRBV9, the J call TRBJ2-7, with TRBD2 as a possible D gene (5 bases). Germline V CDR1 and CDR2: SGDLS, YYNGEE. V lost 5 bases and J 2 bases, leaving 11 bases between the germline ends. CDR3 length equals 13 residues. CDR3 loop: CASSRGLPYEQYF. As DNA, the CDR3 is TGTGCCAGCAGTCGAGGGCTTCCCTACGAGCAGTACTTC.

This chain connects TRBV4-1 to TRBJ2-5; no clear D. Trimming shortened V by 2 bases and J by 4 bases, and 20 bases separated the two germline ends. The CDR3 contains 17 residues. CDR1 is MGHRA and CDR2 is YSYEKL in the germline V gene. The CDR3 DNA reads TGCGCCAGCAGCCAATCGGGCGCACACCAGCCTTCAGAGACCCAGTACTTC. Translating gives CASSQSGAHQPSETQYF.

The chain combines TRBV6-5 with TRBJ2-5, with D perhaps matching TRBD1 or TRBD2 (6 bases each). Germline V gives CDR1 MNHEY, CDR2 SVGAGI. Trimming shortened V by 6 bases and J by 4 bases, and 12 bases separated the two germline ends. This CDR3 region has 13 residues. The CDR3 sequence is CASRWGAAETQYF. Written as DNA, the CDR3 is TGTGCCAGCAGATGGGGGGCCGCAGAGACCCAGTACTTC.

Here the CDR3 DNA reads TGTGCCAGCAGCCAACTCAATGAGCAGTTCTTC. The encoded protein is CASSQLNEQFF. V gene TRBV6-5 combines with J gene TRBJ2-1; no firm D call. V lost 6 bases and J lost 6, with 6 bases in between. This CDR3 has 11 residues. CDR1 and CDR2 (germline): MNHEY, SVGAGI.

The chain couples TRBV4-3 to TRBJ1-6; D ambiguous. Trimming stripped 0 bases from V and 11 bases from J, with 8 bases between. Germline V lookup: CDR1 LGHNA, CDR2 YSLEER. The CDR3 sequence is 13 residues long. CDR3 in DNA: TGCGCCAGCAGCCAAGATCGGCCCACACCCCTCCACTTT. Translating gives CASSQDRPTPLHF.

The chain carries TRBV18 and TRBJ2-4; a possible D gene is TRBD1 (5 bases). Trimming removed 2 bases from V and 8 bases from J, with 10 bases in between. The V gene's germline CDR1 is KGHSH and CDR2 LQKENI. This CDR3 is 13 amino acids long. CDR3 protein: CASSPTGRDIQYF. The CDR3 nucleotides are TGTGCCAGCTCACCAACAGGTCGGGACATTCAGTACTTC.

This clone has only one observation. This CDR3 reads CASRSGIDYGYTF. CDR3 DNA: TGTGCCAGCAGATCAGGAATTGACTATGGCTACACCTTC. This chain uses TRBV12-3 or TRBV12-4 with TRBJ1-2; D ambiguous. Between the trimmed V and J ends, which lost 6 bases and 3 bases, there was a span of 11 bases. The CDR3 runs 13 residues.

The rearrangement joins TRBV19 to TRBJ1-4; D perhaps matches TRBD1 (5 bases). The CDR3 contains 13 residues. V was cut by 10 bases and J by 8 bases, with 17 bases left in between. Germline CDR1 and CDR2: LNHDA and SQIVND (reference sequence). The CDR3, as DNA: TGTGCCACTACGGCCTATGGGGCAGAAAAACTGTTTTTT. Its protein is CATTAYGAEKLFF.

The V and J genes are TRBV19 and TRBJ1-2, with D possibly being TRBD1 (6 bases). Trimming pared 5 bases from V and 3 bases from J, leaving 13 bases between. Germline V lookup: CDR1 LNHDA, CDR2 SQIVND (reference sequence). The CDR3 consists of 14 residues. The CDR3 DNA reads as TGTGCCAGTAGTCCGGACAGCATTTACTATGGCTACACCTTC. This encodes CASSPDSIYYGYTF.

This clone was counted ten times or more. The genes are TRBV27 and TRBJ1-5, with TRBD1 matching 11 bases. The trim removed 5 bases at V and 7 bases at J, leaving 7 bases unmatched. This CDR3 has 15 amino acids. The germline CDR1 and CDR2 sequences are MNHEY and SMNVEV (reference sequence). The CDR3 loop reads CASSPGTGGEQPQHF. Here the CDR3 DNA reads TGTGCCAGCAGTCCGGGGACAGGGGGGGAACAGCCCCAGCATTTT.

V gene TRBV2 combines with J gene TRBJ1-1; 9 positions match TRBD1. This CDR3 contains 13 residues. CDR1 and CDR2 from the germline V gene are SNHLY and FYNNEI. V was clipped by 8 bases and J by 6 bases; unmatched bases: 7. CDR3 residues: CASVRDRDPEAFF. The CDR3 DNA reads TGTGCCAGCGTACGGGACAGGGATCCTGAAGCTTTCTTT.

The chain is built from TRBV5-1 and TRBJ2-1; TRBD2 agrees at 7 bases. CDR3 length equals 16 residues. The germline V gene encodes CDR1 SGHRS and CDR2 YFSETQ. With V trimmed by 4 bases and J by 2 bases, 9 bases remained unmatched. CDR3 bases: TGCGCCAGCAGCCCGGGGGGAGGGCGCCCCTACAATGAGCAGTTCTTC. The encoded protein is CASSPGGGRPYNEQFF.

This clone appeared a few times. The rearrangement links TRBV2 to TRBJ2-3, with D possibly matching TRBD1 (6 bases). Germline CDR1 is SNHLY and CDR2 is FYNNEI. The CDR3 is 16 residues long. Trimming removed 6 bases from V and 2 bases from J, with 18 bases in between. The CDR3 region is CASRNRDPTYTDTQYF. CDR3 sequence (DNA): TGTGCCAGCAGGAACAGGGACCCCACCTACACAGATACGCAGTATTTT.

This clone was picked up one time. V usage is TRBV20-1 and J usage is TRBJ1-2; the D is unclear. Trimming took 3 bases from V and 0 from J, leaving 5 bases between them. The CDR3 loop spans 12 amino acids. The V gene's germline CDR1 is DFQATT and CDR2 SNEGSKA (reference sequence). CDR3: CSASDANYGYTF. DNA for the CDR3: TGCAGTGCTAGTGATGCTAACTATGGCTACACCTTC.

This clone was detected only a few times. The chain links TRBV2 to TRBJ1-2, with D tentatively TRBD1 (6 bases). Germline assignment: CDR1 SNHLY and CDR2 FYNNEI. This CDR3 region has 19 residues. The V and J ends lost 0 bases and 0 bases respectively, with 20 bases between them. CDR3 nucleotide sequence: TGTGCCAGCAGTGAAGCGGGGGGGACACCACGGGGAACTAACTATGGCTACACCTTC. Amino acid sequence: CASSEAGGTPRGTNYGYTF.

The chain employs TRBV29-1 and TRBJ2-1, with TRBD2 identical over 9 bases. The germline V gene has CDR1 SQVTM and CDR2 ANQGSEA. J lost 2 bases, V lost 6 bases, and 8 bases had no gene match. The CDR3 has 15 residues. This chain's CDR3 is CSVDPGLAPYNEQFF. The CDR3 region has the DNA TGCAGCGTAGACCCGGGACTAGCCCCCTACAATGAGCAGTTCTTC.